This TCR beta chain was recorded in a study of cytomegalovirus exposure and HLA in healthy donors (dated by TCRdb to about 2017). In terms of the full investigation: An earlier analysis of some 620 of the donors reported 276 Gb of sequence data and roughly 120 million unique TCR beta sequences obtained from about 179 million T cells. Approximately 300 gigabases of sequencing data and around 90 million unique TCR sequences made up an early release that covered several hundred HLA-typed donors. The genetic ancestry cluster associated with self-reported Caucasian donors included about 81% of the 398 genotyped donors. The aim of the study was to test whether cataloging public T cell receptors could identify signatures of past pathogen exposure. The T cell repertoires of around 730 subjects were profiled by immunosequencing and related to cytomegalovirus serostatus. A separate validation cohort of approximately 120 different subjects was used in addition to the roughly 640-subject first cohort. To predict cytomegalovirus infection status, the study brought together high-throughput TCR immunosequencing, statistical association of individual TCRs with disease status, and machine learning. A later analysis re-examined previously published TCR beta repertoires from several hundred donors and added high-resolution HLA genotyping to investigate patterns of TCR occurrence. The later analysis used no new phenotypic data to find candidate immune exposures, relying instead on TCR beta sequences and their occurrence across donors. To decide whether each TCR beta V gene segment behaved as functional or pseudogenic, an earlier analysis of nearly 600 of the donors relied on high-throughput TCR beta sequencing. Donor age, sex, ethnicity and CMV serostatus were compiled together with the repertoire data. In a later genetic analysis, genome-wide SNP genotypes for about 55% of the roughly 700 donors were used, and that subset was treated as a discovery cohort. All discovery cohort repertoires had been generated using a single sequencing platform. HLA typing covered class I and class II loci at four-digit resolution. The number of donors typed differed by locus, with about 629-630 for A, B, C, DRB1 and DQB1, around 560 for DQA1, 600 to 610 for DPA1, and some 450 for DPB1. Four or five DR-DQ haplotypes were handled as single units for association and clustering because linkage in the cohort was strong. Among a few hundred genotyped donors of the cohort, an average of about 240,000 unique TCR beta nucleotide sequences were sequenced per donor, around a sixth of them non-productive. Beyond this particular receptor, the publication reports: Because HLA typing was unavailable for some donors at each locus, only the typed subset was used in association tests. In a later genetic analysis, a missense DCLRE1C variant was associated with V-gene and J-gene trimming of TCR beta chains, and the association was replicated in an independent cohort. A later analysis found that most CMV-associated TCR beta chains appeared HLA-restricted, with HLA associations seemingly driven largely by CMV exposure. The study gave a list of more than 150 TCR beta chains associated with cytomegalovirus. Most TCR sequences were observed very rarely across donors, whereas some public TCRs were present in many individuals. The presence/absence analyses assumed that sequencing depth was roughly uniform across donors, and that assumption may not be true. For the cohort, immune exposure information was limited to CMV serostatus. The authors suggested that the approach could potentially be extended to other disease states and immunological phenotypes. In a later analysis, HLA-associated TCR beta chains were found to be more clonally expanded and to have lower generation probabilities than equally common non-associated chains. An earlier analysis of approximately 570 of the donors showed that most TCR beta V segments appeared in productive rearrangements either about 90% or about 30% of the time, which broadly matched IMGT annotations. A cluster of highly shared sequence variants was judged likely to represent a technical artifact of the sequencing pipeline. Specific HLA alleles were associated with 16,951 TCR beta sequences at a false discovery rate of 0.05 in a later analysis. Some IMGT-functional V segments, including TRBV6-2 and TRBV6-3, could not be told apart with the 87-base-pair reads, so those segments were excluded. Three of the identified cytomegalovirus-associated TCR beta chains were confirmed in vitro to be specific for cytomegalovirus antigens. According to a later analysis, parvovirus B19, influenza, CMV and Epstein-Barr virus appeared linked to several top co-occurrence clusters. The classifier was reported to diagnose cytomegalovirus status with high specificity and sensitivity in both the original cohort and the validation cohort. This cohort had only TCR beta chains sequenced, and the lack of alpha or paired-chain data limited which features could be detected. A later genetic analysis reported fewer N-insertions in productive TCRs among donors in an Asian-associated ancestry cluster than the roughly 620-donor mean. When HLA alleles, especially DR and DQ, strongly co-occurred, TCR associations were difficult to assign to individual alleles. A further reported finding was that TCR beta sequences accurately predicted the HLA-A and HLA-B alleles for most subjects in the first cohort. The earlier analysis of 587 of the donors excluded seventeen rarely observed V segments, including chromosome 9 orphons, because counts were too low. In a later analysis, the rate of TCR association differed among HLA loci, with DRB1 alleles having the most associated TCRs and HLA-C alleles having the fewest. Correlated functional status among segregating V segments might be attributable to linkage disequilibrium, but an unknown experimental factor could not be ruled out.

Preparation of the library involved the immunoSEQ multiplex PCR assay. A mixture of 60 forward primers for TCR Vbeta segments and 13 reverse primers for TCR Jbeta segments was used in the multiplex PCR. Amplification of the CDR3 region of rearranged TCR beta genes was performed with a multiplex PCR assay on genomic DNA. Amplified TCR beta libraries were sequenced as 87-base-pair reads on the Illumina HiSeq System. On the authors' methods: In a later analysis, tens of millions of unique TCR beta chains were counted across the 500 to 850 repertoires, and roughly 10 million of these chains were shared by at least two donors. Raw reads were error-corrected and collapsed into unique sequences by a nearest-neighbor algorithm in which closely related sequences were merged to remove PCR and sequencing errors. Alignment of CDR3 sequences to IMGT reference sequences was used to assign V, D and J gene segments. For a sequence to be retained, a match of at least six nucleotides to both a V gene segment and a J gene segment was required. A rearrangement was called productive if the CDR3 had no stop codons and remained in frame with V and J, and every other rearrangement was called non-productive. CDR3 was defined by IMGT convention, running from the second conserved V-encoded cysteine to the conserved J-encoded phenylalanine. The earlier analysis of some 580 of the donors excluded any sequence lacking an unambiguous match to a single V gene segment. In an earlier analysis of approximately 550 of the donors, V segments were called functional above 56.7% productive rearrangements and were called segregating when the between-donor standard deviation exceeded 5%. A statistical classification framework was built for diagnosing cytomegalovirus status from the catalog of TCR beta chain sequences. A later analysis assigned V and J genes by comparing TCR nucleotide sequences with IMGT/GENE-DB human TR gene sequences. Using the TCRdist pipeline, a later analysis assigned CDR3 sequences along with most-parsimonious VDJ recombination scenarios. In a later analysis, each TCR beta chain was defined by its CDR3 amino acid sequence together with its V-gene family, and reads lacking a unique V-gene family were excluded. As a way to deal with suspected cross-contamination and a sequencing artifact, a later analysis dropped 450 to 700 nucleotide sequences that were highly shared and had low generation probability. In a later analysis, a clonal expansion index was calculated for each public chain from normalized within-repertoire ranks of inferred template counts. Generation probabilities in a later analysis came from a VDJ recombination model fitted to out-of-frame rearrangements, and those results were checked against IGoR. In a later analysis, hypergeometric tests were used to score TCR-TCR, TCR-HLA and TCR-CMV co-occurrence, with a repertoire-size bias correction applied to TCR pairs. To estimate false discovery rates, a later analysis permuted the HLA or CMV assignments 20 times. In a later analysis, co-occurring TCRs were grouped with DBSCAN, and TCRdist sequence similarity was added when clustering was performed within HLA-allele-positive subsets. Co-occurrence clustering excluded repertoires with fewer than 30,000 or more than 120,000 public chains, plus five with anomalous nucleotide sharing. Drawn from immuneACCESS, this table holds only the in-frame rearrangements with V and J called that TCRdb kept. Clones are partly lost; checked studies trace under half to an unresolved V gene and leave the rest unexplained. From that table come the V and J calls and clone size; the DNA was used to work out D and trimming. The sample table records 150,000 to 200,000 clones; approximately 85% of these occur just once. The top ten constitute 1.5% of the sample.

Including the terminal cysteine and phenylalanine, the CDR3 comprises 11 residues. The only DNA kept is the CDR3, 33 bases in frame from the first base. The germline ends are 5 bases apart after V is trimmed by 2 bases and J by 6 bases. In the germline V gene, CDR1 corresponds to SGHTA and CDR2 to FQGNSA. Concerning this clone itself: Its target antigen remains unknown. The input lacks base qualities; no much larger clone sits a single base away.

The cohort was made up of roughly 670 healthy bone marrow donors. At the time of sampling, every cohort member was nominally healthy, though immune exposures that went unrecorded were likely present. The donor tested CMV seropositive and was one of the 289 seropositive cohort members. Each donor provided a peripheral blood sample, and peripheral blood mononuclear cells were used for TCR beta sequencing. Genomic DNA was extracted from the blood cell samples with the Qiagen DNeasy Blood Extraction Kit. The chain couples TRBV7-2 to TRBJ2-7; the D gene identity is not certain. The TCR originated in a girl under 18 in good health and CMV-seropositive. The source material was PBMCs. The sequenced DNA is TGTGCCAGCAGCTTAATCTCCGAGCAGTACTTC. It translates as CASSLISEQYF.